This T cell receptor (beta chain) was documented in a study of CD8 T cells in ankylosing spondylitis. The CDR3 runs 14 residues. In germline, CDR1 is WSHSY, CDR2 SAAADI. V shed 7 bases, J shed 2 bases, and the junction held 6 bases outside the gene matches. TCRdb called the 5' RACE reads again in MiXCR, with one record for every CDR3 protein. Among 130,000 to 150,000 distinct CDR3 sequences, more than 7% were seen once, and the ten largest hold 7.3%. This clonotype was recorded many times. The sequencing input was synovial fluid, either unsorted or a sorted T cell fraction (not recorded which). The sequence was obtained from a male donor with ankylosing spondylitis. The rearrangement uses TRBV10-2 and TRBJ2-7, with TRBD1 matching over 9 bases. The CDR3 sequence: CASISDRGAYEQYF. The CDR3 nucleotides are TGCGCCAGCATTTCGGACAGGGGAGCCTACGAGCAGTACTTC.